This TCR beta chain was observed in a study of a mutant IDH1 vaccine in newly diagnosed glioma. Study overall: Commencement of vaccination occurred 4-6 weeks following radiotherapy alone, or concurrently with temozolomide cycles. The sex distribution of treated patients was 62.5% male and 37.5% female, with a mean age of 40.4 years.

The study's findings and limits: Detectable vaccine-induced immune responses arose in 93.3% of patients.

With V trimmed by 0 bases and J by 4 bases, 4 bases remained unmatched. This CDR3 has 15 amino acids. The germline CDR1 and CDR2 sequences are SEHNR and FQNEAQ (reference sequence). Remarks on this clone: Its antigen is unknown.

As for time point: week 5, during vaccination. With topical imiquimod, each dose of the vaccine consisted of 300 ug of mutant IDH1 20-mer peptide. TCRdb's table, derived via immunoSEQ multiplex PCR, lists solely in-frame clones and lacks some. Of tens of thousands of clones detected, 75% to 85% appear once; the ten largest clones hold less than 6.5%. The chain links TRBV7-9 to TRBJ1-1; 8 nucleotides align to TRBD1. The sequence was obtained from a man between 35 and 55 years old with glioma. The sample was PBMCs, taken from a glioma patient whose treatment included an IDH1 peptide vaccine. The CDR3 sequence: CASSLAAGGVTEAFF. CDR3 DNA: TGTGCCAGCAGCTTAGCCGCAGGGGGCGTCACTGAAGCTTTCTTT. The full variable domain, in which reference TRBV7-9 and TRBJ1-1 provide the parts outside the CDR3, is DTGVSQNPRHKITKRGQNVTFRCDPISEHNRLYWYRQTLGQGPEFLTYFQNEAQLEKSRLLSDRFSAERPKGSFSTLEIQRTEQGDSAMYLCASSLAAGGVTEAFFGQGTRLTVV.